The present TCR beta chain was sequenced within a study of CD8+ T cells in alopecia areata. Notes on the study in general: In patients, TCRs were shared less clearly than in mice, and HLA may possibly be involved.

The treatment here: oral pan-JAK inhibitor, 5-10 mg twice daily. Lesional scalp punch biopsies and peripheral blood were collected from alopecia areata patients. Extracted RNA was reverse transcribed, and the resulting cDNA served as sequencing template. Generated by immunoSEQ multiplex PCR, the TCRdb table keeps only in-frame clones and is missing some. The sample lists approximately 6,000 clones, around two thirds occurring once. As regards this clone: The antigen is not known.

CDR3 size: 13 residues. Trimming shortened V by 5 bases and J by 4 bases, and 9 bases separated the two germline ends. CDR1 is WNHNN, CDR2 SYGVQD, per germline (reference sequence). This clonotype was obtained from a human donor with alopecia areata. The sample was skin, taken between weeks 30 and 35, from a patient treated with tofacitinib. V is TRBV10-1 and J is TRBJ2-1; D unclear. The CDR3 here is CASSSGPYNEQFF. For the CDR3, the DNA is TGCGCCAGCAGTTCCGGGCCGTACAATGAGCAGTTCTTC.